There are a few counts of the clone carrying this T cell receptor (beta chain). These data belong to a study of memory CD4+ T cells and cytomegalovirus serostatus. Single viable CD3+CD4+CD8-CD45RO+ cells were sorted as the memory CD4+ T cells. Donors' CMV status reflects serum IgG against pp150, pp28, p38, p52. The V end was cut by 3 bases, the J end by 6 bases, with 11 bases between. CDR3 length: 12 amino acids. Germline V CDR1 and CDR2: GTSNPN, SVGIG (reference sequence). Generated by immunoSEQ multiplex PCR, the TCRdb table keeps only in-frame clones and is missing some. The table shows about 59,000 clones, with roughly 77% occurring only once.

The origin of this receptor is an adult in good health and CMV-seronegative. Material for sequencing was memory CD4+ T cells from blood. The chain couples TRBV30 to TRBJ1-1; D is unresolved. This CDR3 reads CAWRADIPEAFF. Here the CDR3 DNA reads TGTGCCTGGAGGGCAGACATACCTGAAGCTTTCTTT.